Listed below are T cell receptor beta chains from one sample, sequenced in a study of technical replicates of blood from several donors. Assay used: immunoSEQ multiplex PCR; TCRdb lists only in-frame clones, some missing. The table has some 80,000 clones, roughly 96% seen once. Sequencing was carried out using T cells isolated from PBMCs. Receptors originate from a human donor in good health. CDR3s include the opening cysteine and the closing phenylalanine or tryptophan. The D gene is left open where the match is weak. A row's size may be missing; if present it is once, few, many or a size class.

j_call | v_call | d_call | clone_size | cdr3_nt | cdr3_aa
TRBJ2-7 | TRBV29-1 | NA | NA | TGCAGCGCGCACGGGGGAGCAAGTGAGCAGTACTTC | CSAHGGASEQYF
TRBJ2-1 | TRBV4-2 | TRBD2 | NA | TGTGCCAGCAGCCAGGGTAGCGGGCCATACAATGAGCAGTTCTTC | CASSQGSGPYNEQFF
TRBJ1-5 | TRBV19 | NA | NA | TGTGCCAGTAGTATGTCAGGGTTTGCAGGCCAGCCCCAGCATTTT | CASSMSGFAGQPQHF
TRBJ2-3 | TRBV30 | TRBD2 | once | TGTGCCTGGAAAGGACTAGCGGGGATTAGCACAGATACGCAGTATTTT | CAWKGLAGISTDTQYF
TRBJ1-2 | TRBV6-5 | NA | NA | TGTGCCAGCAGGGGCCCAGGGGGCTACACCTTC | CASRGPGGYTF
TRBJ2-3 | TRBV7-2 | TRBD1 | NA | TGTGCCAGCAGCCTAGGACAGGGGGCACCCACAGATACGCAGTATTTT | CASSLGQGAPTDTQYF
TRBJ2-7 | TRBV27 | TRBD1 | NA | TGTGCCAGCAGTTATTCTACAGGGGCCTACGAGCAGTACTTC | CASSYSTGAYEQYF
TRBJ1-1 | TRBV7-6 | TRBD1 | NA | TGTGCCAGCAGCCAGGGGGTTAACACTGAAGCTTTCTTT | CASSQGVNTEAFF
TRBJ2-7 | TRBV19 | TRBD2 | NA | TGTGCCAGTAGTTCGGCGCGGGAGGCAGTACACGAGCAGTACTTC | CASSSAREAVHEQYF
TRBJ2-1 | TRBV5-1 | NA | NA | TGCGCCAGCAGCTTGGTTAACAATGAGCAGTTCTTC | CASSLVNNEQFF
TRBJ1-2 | TRBV2 | NA | NA | TGTGCCAGCAGTGATTCTAAATCCTACTATGGCTACACCTTC | CASSDSKSYYGYTF
TRBJ1-4 | TRBV9 | TRBD1 | NA | TGTGCCAGCAGCGTAGATGGACAGGGAATTCTTAATGAAAAACTGTTTTTT | CASSVDGQGILNEKLFF
TRBJ2-5 | TRBV28 | NA | NA | TGTGCCAGCAGAGGCAGCGGCTACGTAGGAGAGACCCAGTACTTC | CASRGSGYVGETQYF
TRBJ1-4 | TRBV30 | NA | NA | TGTGCCTGGAGTGCACGAATAGGGGCTGGTGAAAAACTGTTTTTT | CAWSARIGAGEKLFF
TRBJ1-1 | TRBV7-3 | NA | few | TGTGCCAGCAGCCCGACAGGGAACACTGAAGCTTTCTTT | CASSPTGNTEAFF
TRBJ2-3 | TRBV7-3 | TRBD1 | NA | TGTGCCAGCAGCTTAAGTGGGGACAGGGGACCCACAGATACGCAGTATTTT | CASSLSGDRGPTDTQYF